This entry features one T cell receptor beta chain sequence. Its matching antigen is unknown. The sample comes from a study of T cells in Graves' hyperthyroidism and ophthalmopathy. Whole-study findings and limits: Expanded thyroid clonotypes (above 0.001) were mostly also found in blood.

The blood specimen was taken at initial hyperthyroidism diagnosis, before any ophthalmopathy symptoms. Using RNA transcripts as the source, TCR beta CDR3 regions were amplified. The primer set for the first-round RT-PCR of the TCR CDR3 was HTBI. TCRdb reprocessed the multiplex PCR reads with MiXCR, giving one entry per CDR3 protein. Of fewer than 450,000 distinct CDR3 sequences in the sample, 17% were seen once. V lost 2 bases and J 7 bases, leaving 12 bases between the germline ends. The CDR3 length is 15 residues. The germline gives CDR1 MNHEY, CDR2 SVGEGT. The sequence derives from a woman aged 25-40 years with Graves' hyperthyroidism that later progressed to Graves' ophthalmopathy. The chain uses TRBV6-2 or TRBV6-3 and TRBJ1-6; D is possibly TRBD1 (5 bases). Sequencing was performed on blood. The DNA for the CDR3 is TGTGCCAGCAGTTACGAGGGACGGGGAAATTCACCCCTCCACTTT. As protein: CASSYEGRGNSPLHF.